These 10 T cell receptor beta chains were all obtained from the same sample, sequenced in a study of cytomegalovirus exposure and HLA in healthy donors. A multiplex PCR was run with 60 Vbeta primers and 13 Jbeta primers. The protocol was immunoSEQ multiplex PCR, while the TCRdb copy is restricted to in-frame clones and leaves out a portion. The sample yields about 140,000 clones, about 80% seen once. The specimen was PBMCs. The receptors shown here come from a man in his forties in good health and CMV-seronegative.

The chain has TRBV6-5 and TRBJ1-1, with a tentative D call TRBD1 (5 bases). This CDR3 has 13 amino acids. Germline V gene data show CDR1 as MNHEY and CDR2 as SVGAGI. Trimming shortened V by 4 bases and J by 3 bases, and 9 bases separated the two germline ends. The CDR3 DNA follows: TGTGCCAGCAGTTTATTAGGGGACACTGAAGCTTTCTTT. Amino acid sequence: CASSLLGDTEAFF.

The chain employs TRBV28 and TRBJ1-5; D gene ambiguous. This CDR3 has 15 amino acids. The germline gives CDR1 MDHEN, CDR2 SYDVKM. Trimming stripped 2 bases from V and 0 bases from J, with 8 bases between. CDR3 amino acids: CASSLAGYSNQPQHF. The CDR3, as DNA: TGTGCCAGCAGTTTAGCGGGGTATAGCAATCAGCCCCAGCATTTT.

V usage is TRBV9 and J usage is TRBJ2-1, with 8 bases aligning to TRBD2. CDR3 length: 17 residues. Germline V CDR1 and CDR2: SGDLS, YYNGEE. Trimming removed 3 bases from V and 6 bases from J; junction bases left unmatched: 14. Here the CDR3 reads CASSGPPGAGESNEQFF. The CDR3 DNA follows: TGTGCCAGCAGCGGGCCCCCGGGAGCGGGGGAGTCCAATGAGCAGTTCTTC.

This clone showed up many times. This chain joins TRBV19 and TRBJ1-5; weak D call: TRBD1 (6 bases). This CDR3 is built from 13 residues. Germline-derived CDR1 and CDR2 are LNHDA and SQIVND (reference sequence). The ends were cut back, 8 bases at V and 3 bases at J, with 11 bases in the middle. CDR3 sequence: CASVDRLNQPQHF. The CDR3 DNA follows: TGTGCCAGTGTCGACAGGCTCAATCAGCCCCAGCATTTT.

This clone showed up just once. The chain combines TRBV21-1 with TRBJ1-3; the table gives TRBD1 as D, unverified against the DNA. TRBV21-1 is shown as a pseudogene. The CDR3 totals 19 residues. The CDR3 loop is CASSNSDPFKGGSGNTIYF. Written as DNA, the CDR3 is TGTGCCAGCAGCAATTCTGATCCATTCAAAGGGGGCTCTGGAAACACCATATATTTT.

The chain combines TRBV2 with TRBJ2-5, with a weak D call TRBD2 (5 bases). This CDR3 contains 13 residues. Trimming cost V 4 bases and J 0 bases, with 6 bases left between them. Germline V lookup: CDR1 SNHLY, CDR2 FYNNEI. The chain's CDR3 is CASSVEDQETQYF. DNA of the CDR3: TGTGCCAGCAGTGTGGAGGACCAAGAGACCCAGTACTTC.

The chain couples TRBV28 to TRBJ2-1; 13 bases agree with TRBD2. J was trimmed by 4 bases and V by 6 bases; bases with no gene match: 9. This CDR3 has 17 residues. Germline values: CDR1 MDHEN, CDR2 SYDVKM. The CDR3 reads CASSPASGLAGYNEQFF. The CDR3 DNA sequence: TGTGCCAGCAGCCCCGCGTCGGGACTAGCGGGGTACAATGAGCAGTTCTTC.

The chain combines TRBV27 with TRBJ2-7, with a tentative D call TRBD1 (5 bases). Per germline, CDR1 MNHEY and CDR2 SMNVEV (reference sequence). This CDR3 contains 14 residues. Trimming took off 0 bases at V and 4 bases at J, with 10 bases between the two ends. The DNA for the CDR3 is TGTGCCAGCAGTTTATCTGCCGCAGGGTACGAGCAGTACTTC. This translates into CASSLSAAGYEQYF.

The chain recombines TRBV6-6 with TRBJ2-3, with D perhaps matching TRBD2 (6 bases). CDR3 length: 16 residues. Germline CDR1 reads MNHNY; CDR2 reads SVGAGI (reference sequence). V lost 0 bases to trimming and J lost 4 bases, with 14 bases between them. The CDR3 DNA reads TGTGCCAGCAGTTACTCGTCGCGGGGAGGCGCAGATACGCAGTATTTT. Amino acid sequence: CASSYSSRGGADTQYF.

The V and J genes are TRBV7-6 and TRBJ2-7, with a tentative D call TRBD1 (6 bases). The germline gives CDR1 SGHVS, CDR2 FNYEAQ. This CDR3 spans 16 amino acids. Trimming shortened V by 1 base and J by 2 bases, and 15 bases separated the two germline ends. CDR3 amino acids: CASSLVQQGGPYEQYF. The CDR3 nucleotides are TGTGCCAGCAGCTTAGTCCAACAGGGTGGGCCCTACGAGCAGTACTTC.